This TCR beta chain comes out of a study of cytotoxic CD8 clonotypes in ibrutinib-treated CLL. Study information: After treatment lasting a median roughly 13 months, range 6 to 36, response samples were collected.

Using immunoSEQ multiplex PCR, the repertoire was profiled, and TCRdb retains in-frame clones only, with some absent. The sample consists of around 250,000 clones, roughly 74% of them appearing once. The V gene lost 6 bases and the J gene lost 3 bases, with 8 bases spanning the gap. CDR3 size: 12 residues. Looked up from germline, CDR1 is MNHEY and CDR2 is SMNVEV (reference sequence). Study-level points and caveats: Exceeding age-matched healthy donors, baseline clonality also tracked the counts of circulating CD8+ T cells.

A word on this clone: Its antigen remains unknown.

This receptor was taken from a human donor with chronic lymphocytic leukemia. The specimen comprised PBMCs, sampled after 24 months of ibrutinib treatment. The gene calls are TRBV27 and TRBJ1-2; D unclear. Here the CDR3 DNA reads TGTGCCAGCAGACACCCTTACTATGGCTACACCTTC. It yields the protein CASRHPYYGYTF.